These 17 T cell receptor beta chains came from one sample sequenced in a study of blood T cell repertoires in COVID-19. TCRdb's table, derived via immunoSEQ multiplex PCR, lists solely in-frame clones and lacks some. Among around 270,000 clones listed, around 84% were seen once. The sample comprised peripheral blood. These receptors all come from a man in his 60s with acute or convalescent COVID-19.

This clone was recorded a few times. The rearrangement uses TRBV30 and TRBJ1-5, with D possibly matching TRBD1 (6 bases). V dropped 4 bases and J dropped 4 bases, with 14 bases sitting between them. The CDR3 runs 14 residues. In germline, CDR1 is GTSNPN, CDR2 SVGIG (reference sequence). CDR3 nucleotide sequence: TGTGCCTGGACACAGGGAGGGTGGAATCAGCCCCAGCATTTT. It codes for CAWTQGGWNQPQHF.

V is TRBV13 and J is TRBJ1-4; 7 bases are shared with TRBD1. The junction had 7 bases not matched to a gene; V was cut back by 1 base and J by 2 bases. CDR1 and CDR2 (germline): PRHDT, FYEKMQ (reference sequence). This CDR3 comprises 17 residues. The CDR3 loop reads CASSLAKGAATNEKLFF. The CDR3, as DNA: TGTGCCAGCAGCTTAGCGAAGGGGGCTGCCACTAATGAAAAACTGTTTTTT.

The rearrangement links TRBV11-2 to TRBJ2-5; D is unclear. Germline loops: CDR1 SGHAT, CDR2 FQNNGV. V was cut by 2 bases and J by 5 bases, with 9 bases left in between. This CDR3 is 13 amino acids long. Written as DNA, the CDR3 is TGTGCCAGCAGCTTAAGTATCCGGGAGACCCAGTACTTC. It encodes CASSLSIRETQYF. Variable domain in full (rest from reference TRBV11-2 and TRBJ2-5): EAGVAQSPRYKIIEKRQSVAFWCNPISGHATLYWYQQILGQGPKLLIQFQNNGVVDDSQLPKDRFSAERLKGVDSTLKIQPAKLEDSAVYLCASSLSIRETQYFGPGTRLLVL.

The V and J genes are TRBV18 and TRBJ2-5; the D gene is possibly TRBD2 (5 bases). There are 13 residues in the CDR3. CDR1 and CDR2 (germline): KGHSH, LQKENI. Trimming cost V 6 bases and J 5 bases, with 13 bases left between them. The CDR3 nucleotides are TGTGCCAGCTCTCCGGGATCGGAGGAGACCCAGTACTTC. Protein: CASSPGSEETQYF.

The rearrangement links TRBV9 to TRBJ1-1; no clear D gene. V was clipped by 2 bases and J by 1 base, with 9 bases between them. Germline CDR1 reads SGDLS; CDR2 reads YYNGEE. The CDR3 consists of 14 residues. The DNA of the CDR3 is TGTGCCAGCAGCGTTTCGGCGGGGAACACTGAAGCTTTCTTT. Translating gives CASSVSAGNTEAFF.

The chain has TRBV5-1 and TRBJ2-3, with a possible D match to TRBD2 (7 bases). CDR1 is SGHRS, CDR2 YFSETQ, per germline. The CDR3 totals 14 residues. Between the trimmed V and J ends, which lost 7 bases and 5 bases, there was a span of 17 bases. This CDR3 reads CASGGALAGDTQYF. For the CDR3, the DNA is TGCGCCAGCGGGGGGGCCCTTGCGGGAGATACGCAGTATTTT.

V is TRBV25-1 and J is TRBJ2-5; tentatively, D is TRBD1 (5 bases). Germline CDR1 MGHDK, CDR2 SYGVNS. The CDR3 is 16 residues long. The V gene lost 6 bases and the J gene lost 2 bases, with 19 bases spanning the gap. CDR3 in DNA: TGTGCCAGCAGCGCCCTAGAGTCGACAGCACAAGAGACCCAGTACTTC. It is translated as CASSALESTAQETQYF.

The gene calls are TRBV12-5 and TRBJ2-5, with TRBD1 identical over 10 bases. With V trimmed by 6 bases and J by 4 bases, 2 bases remained unmatched. Germline CDR1 reads LGHNT; CDR2 reads FRNRAP. The CDR3 sequence is 13 residues long. The CDR3 reads CASGRDRGETQYF. The DNA for the CDR3 is TGTGCTAGTGGCAGGGACAGGGGAGAGACCCAGTACTTC.

This chain joins TRBV2 and TRBJ2-1; D remains unclear. Trimming shortened V by 7 bases and J by 2 bases, and 9 bases separated the two germline ends. Germline values: CDR1 SNHLY, CDR2 FYNNEI. There are 13 residues in the CDR3. The CDR3 DNA reads as TGTGCCAGCACCACGCTACCCTACAATGAGCAGTTCTTC. It yields the protein CASTTLPYNEQFF.

The gene calls are TRBV29-1 and TRBJ2-3, with D maybe TRBD2 (5 bases). The V gene lost 5 bases and the J gene lost 1 base, with 10 bases spanning the gap. The V gene's germline CDR1 is SQVTM and CDR2 ANQGSEA. This CDR3 comprises 13 residues. The CDR3 is CSVTRAGTDTQYF. In DNA form, the CDR3 reads TGCAGCGTTACCCGAGCGGGCACAGATACGCAGTATTTT.

J is TRBJ2-1 and V is TRBV7-3; TRBD1 agrees at 7 bases. V shed 5 bases and J 2 bases; nucleotides not matched to a gene: 6. Germline V gene lookup returns CDR1 SGHTA and CDR2 FQGTGA. This CDR3 is built from 15 residues. The CDR3 reads CASSQQGIPYNEQFF. CDR3 nucleotides: TGTGCCAGCAGCCAACAGGGGATCCCCTACAATGAGCAGTTCTTC.

The chain carries TRBV5-4 and TRBJ2-7, with 10 nucleotides matching TRBD1. Germline V gene sequence: CDR1 SGHNT, CDR2 YYREEE (reference sequence). This CDR3 has 13 residues. After removal of 4 bases from V and 3 bases from J, the junction contained 1 base not matched to a gene. The CDR3 here is CASSGDRGYEQYF. In nucleotides, the CDR3 is TGTGCCAGCAGCGGGGACAGGGGCTACGAGCAGTACTTC.

The sample holds a few counts of this clone. The chain combines TRBV27 with TRBJ2-7, with 8 bases that match TRBD1. The CDR3 has 14 amino acids. V dropped 6 bases and J dropped 2; count of bases not matched to a gene: 6. Germline V gene sequence: CDR1 MNHEY, CDR2 SMNVEV (reference sequence). CDR3 nucleotide sequence: TGTGCCAGCAGGACCCTACAGGGGGCCTACGAGCAGTACTTC. It is translated as CASRTLQGAYEQYF.

This CDR3 reads CASSYSRGGQFF. CDR3 nucleotide sequence: TGTGCCAGCAGTTACTCAAGAGGGGGGCAGTTCTTC. The chain joins TRBV6-5 to TRBJ2-1; possible D gene TRBD1, 6 bases. Trimming stripped 0 bases from V and 12 bases from J, with 9 bases between. Germline values: CDR1 MNHEY, CDR2 SVGAGI. The CDR3 totals 12 residues.

The genes are TRBV28 and TRBJ2-4; D might be TRBD1 (5 bases). The V end was cut by 5 bases, the J end by 0 bases, with 11 bases between. CDR3 size: 15 residues. CDR1 MDHEN and CDR2 SYDVKM come from the germline V gene. The CDR3 protein is CASSPTGLAKNIQYF. CDR3 bases: TGTGCCAGCAGTCCTACAGGCCTAGCCAAAAACATTCAGTACTTC.

The rearrangement links TRBV13 to TRBJ2-7, with a tentative D call TRBD1 (6 bases). Trimming removed 5 bases at V and 6 bases at J, with 11 bases between. In germline, CDR1 is PRHDT, CDR2 FYEKMQ (reference sequence). This CDR3 region has 12 residues. Here the CDR3 DNA reads TGTGCCAGCAGCCAAGGGACATTCGAGCAGTACTTC. Its protein product is CASSQGTFEQYF.

This chain joins TRBV5-1 and TRBJ1-1, with D hard to call. CDR3 length: 13 residues. Germline-derived CDR1 and CDR2 are SGHRS and YFSETQ. Trimming stripped 1 base from V and 1 base from J, with 5 bases between. CDR3 sequence: CASSLRGNTEAFF. In nucleotides, the CDR3 is TGCGCCAGCAGCTTGCGCGGGAACACTGAAGCTTTCTTT.